Following are 8 T cell receptor beta chains from one sample sequenced in a study of T cells in women clearing cervical HPV infection. The table came from immunoSEQ multiplex PCR; TCRdb's copy has only in-frame clones and leaves some out. The ten most abundant clones cover approximately 3.7% of a sample with 30,000 or so clones. The specimen was blood buffy coat. The receptors here all came from a woman between 18 and 69 years old with a cervical HPV16 infection that either progressed to CIN3+ or cleared (not recorded which).

Regarding this clone: The read terminates 3 residues ahead of where the CDR3 ends, so the germline J gene completes it. The genes are TRBV7-9 and TRBJ2-1, with 9 bases that match TRBD2. The trim removed 5 bases at V and 8 bases at J, leaving 7 bases unmatched. The CDR3 contains 14 residues. Germline V gene lookup returns CDR1 SEHNR and CDR2 FQNEAQ (reference sequence). The CDR3 sequence is CASSLQKREDEQFF. The sequenced part of the CDR3 DNA is TGTGCCAGCAGCCTTCAGAAGCGGGAGGATGAG.

A remark on this clone: The read finishes 3 residues shy of the CDR3 end, and the germline J gene is used to complete it. The chain joins TRBV2 to TRBJ1-2, with TRBD1 matching over 7 bases. This CDR3 contains 16 residues. V was pared by 3 bases and J by 1 base, with 8 bases of the junction left unmatched. The V gene's germline CDR1 is SNHLY and CDR2 FYNNEI. The CDR3 DNA, read in part, is TGTGCCAGCAGTGAGACAGGGCCGCCCGTTAACTATGGC. Residues: CASSETGPPVNYG. The whole CDR3 region reads CASSETGPPVNYGYTF.

The DNA read from the CDR3 is TGTGCCAGCACCCCTCCCCAGGGGGCTTATACG. It translates to CASTPPQGAYT. The CDR3 as a whole reads CASTPPQGAYTQYF. The chain employs TRBV7-2 and TRBJ2-3; TRBD1 aligns across 8 bases. Sequencing ends 3 residues short of the CDR3 end; the germline J gene provides the rest. The CDR3 loop spans 14 amino acids. Germline CDR1 reads SGHTA; CDR2 reads FQGNSA. Trimming at V came to 7 bases and at J to 7 bases, leaving 10 bases not matched to a gene. Using reference TRBV7-2 and TRBJ2-3 for the parts outside the CDR3, the full variable domain is GAGVSQSPSNKVTEKGKDVELRCDPISGHTALYWYRQSLGQGLEFLIYFQGNSAPDKSGLPSDRFSAERTGGSVSTLTIQRTQQEDSAVYLCASTPPQGAYTQYFGPGTRLTVL.

With regard to this clone: The read terminates 3 residues before the CDR3 end, so the remaining end is supplied by the germline J gene. The rearrangement links TRBV10-1 to TRBJ2-3; no firm D call. Germline CDR1 is WNHNN and CDR2 is SYGVQD (reference sequence). CDR3 size: 14 residues. The CDR3 spells CASSESGSQETQYF. The CDR3 bases that were read are TGCGCCAGCAGTGAGTCGGGCAGCCAAGAGACG.

The CDR3 sequence is CASSPSVSSGANVLTF. The covered CDR3 bases are TGTGCCAGCAGTCCTAGCGTATCCTCTGGGGCCAACGTC. The chain has TRBV6-4 and TRBJ2-6; tentatively, D is TRBD2 (6 bases). The read ends 3 residues before the CDR3 terminus; that terminus is restored from the germline J gene. V shed 5 bases and J shed 0 bases, with 11 bases lying between them. CDR3 length equals 16 residues. In germline, CDR1 is MRHNA, CDR2 SNTAGT.

On this clone: The CDR3 end is not reached by the read, which stops 3 residues before it; the germline J gene fills it in. The chain has TRBV29-1 and TRBJ2-1; 13 nucleotides line up with TRBD2. V shed 6 bases and J 4 bases; nucleotides not matched to a gene: 6. Germline V gives CDR1 SQVTM, CDR2 ANQGSEA. This CDR3 region has 15 residues. The CDR3 sequence is CSVSLAGGLYNEQFF. CDR3 DNA, as far as it was read: TGCAGCGTCTCACTAGCGGGAGGGCTATACAATGAG.

Details on this clone: At one end the junction does not follow the germline gene, possibly because of a read error. The sequence runs out 3 residues before the end of the CDR3; the remainder is reconstructed from the germline J gene. V usage is TRBV11-3 and J usage is TRBJ2-7; 8 bases line up with TRBD1. Per the germline V gene, CDR1 is SGHNT and CDR2 is YENEEA. The CDR3 loop spans 15 amino acids. The DNA read from the CDR3 is TGTGCCAGCAGCTTATCCCAGGGGGCATCCTTCGAG. It specifies CASSLSQGASFE. The full CDR3 reads CASSLSQGASFEQYF.

The DNA read from the CDR3 is TGTGCCAGCACCCCCTGGCGAGGTAGCGACGAG. It specifies CASTPWRGSDE. The entire CDR3 protein is CASTPWRGSDEQYF. V is TRBV11-2 and J is TRBJ2-7; TRBD2 is a possible D gene (5 bases). Read coverage stops 3 residues before the CDR3 terminus; the germline J gene supplies the remainder. Trimming cost V 7 bases and J 5 bases, with 18 bases left between them. CDR1 and CDR2 (germline): SGHAT, FQNNGV. This CDR3 has 14 amino acids. Full variable domain (missing parts from reference TRBV11-2 and TRBJ2-7): EAGVAQSPRYKIIEKRQSVAFWCNPISGHATLYWYQQILGQGPKLLIQFQNNGVVDDSQLPKDRFSAERLKGVDSTLKIQPAKLEDSAVYLCASTPWRGSDEQYFGPGTRLTVT.